This TCR beta chain came from a study of OX40 agonist ivuxolimab in advanced cancers. Study outcomes and limitations: Dosing at 0.1 to 3.0 mg/kg was accompanied by clonal expansion of CD4+ and CD8+ blood T cells by week 6. Expanded clones tended on average to be more numerous among CD8+ T cells than CD4+.

This clone was picked up one time. The antigen remains undetermined. Clones were read by immunoSEQ multiplex PCR, and TCRdb kept only the in-frame ones, dropping some. This sample carries around 100,000 clones, 90% to 95% of them seen once, and the ten largest clones take 2% to 3%. This CDR3 comprises 16 residues. V was trimmed by 3 bases and J by 5 bases, leaving 20 bases between them. Germline loops: CDR1 SGDLS, CDR2 YYNGEE. The sample here was CD4+ or CD8+ T cells sorted from blood, taken in a trial of the OX40 agonist ivuxolimab. The source is an adult with an advanced solid tumor such as melanoma, head and neck, liver or kidney cancer. V usage is TRBV9 and J usage is TRBJ2-5, with a weak D call TRBD2 (7 bases). CDR3 coding DNA: TGTGCCAGCAGCGCCCTTTTAGGGGGGGCCGGGGAGACCCAGTACTTC. Its protein product is CASSALLGGAGETQYF.